Presented here are 23 T cell receptor beta chains from one specimen sequenced in a study of radiotherapy plus CTLA-4 blockade in lung cancer. Method: immunoSEQ multiplex PCR; TCRdb's copy keeps in-frame clones and lacks some. The sample includes approximately 77,000 clones, over 70% of them seen just once. The sequences come from peripheral blood, collected from a patient treated with radiotherapy plus ipilimumab. The receptors originated from a human donor with non-small cell lung cancer whose response to radiotherapy plus ipilimumab could not be evaluated. Some clones in this sample may be carry-over from other donors' samples.

This sequence joins TRBV7-2 and TRBJ2-4; 8 bases align to TRBD1. Losses at the gene ends were 1 base for V and 7 bases for J; bases not matched to a gene: 3. Germline assignment: CDR1 SGHTA and CDR2 FQGNSA. This CDR3 contains 14 residues. Here the CDR3 reads CASSLGGQGNIQYF. CDR3 DNA sequence: TGTGCCAGCAGCTTAGGCGGACAGGGCAACATTCAGTACTTC.

DNA of the CDR3: TGTGCCAGCAGGGGACAAAGTAACTTGAACACTGAAGCTTTCTTT. This codes for CASRGQSNLNTEAFF. This chain joins TRBV27 and TRBJ1-1; D might be TRBD1 (6 bases). The CDR3 contains 15 residues. Trimming shortened V by 6 bases and J by 0 bases, and 14 bases separated the two germline ends. Per the germline V gene, CDR1 is MNHEY and CDR2 is SMNVEV (reference sequence).

CDR3 coding DNA: TGCGCCAGCAGCGGCCGGACAGGGGAAGAGACCCAGTACTTC. Protein: CASSGRTGEETQYF. The chain recombines TRBV5-1 with TRBJ2-5; 9 positions agree with TRBD1. Germline V gene data show CDR1 as SGHRS and CDR2 as YFSETQ. J was trimmed by 3 bases and V by 4 bases; bases with no gene match: 4. There are 14 residues in the CDR3. Variable domain in full (rest from reference TRBV5-1 and TRBJ2-5): KAGVTQTPRYLIKTRGQQVTLSCSPISGHRSVSWYQQTPGQGLQFLFEYFSETQRNKGNFPGRFSGRQFSNSRSEMNVSTLELGDSALYLCASSGRTGEETQYFGPGTRLLVL.

The chain combines TRBV7-2 with TRBJ2-3, with TRBD2 matching over 13 bases. Germline CDR1 SGHTA, CDR2 FQGNSA. The CDR3 consists of 16 residues. J was trimmed by 6 bases and V by 0 bases; bases with no gene match: 3. CDR3 bases: TGTGCCAGCAGCTTAGCACTAGCGGGGGGGCCCGATACGCAGTATTTT. Residues: CASSLALAGGPDTQYF.

The genes are TRBV28 and TRBJ2-7, with D perhaps TRBD1 (6 bases). The CDR3 loop spans 14 amino acids. V lost 2 bases to trimming and J lost 0 bases, with 8 bases between them. Per germline, CDR1 MDHEN and CDR2 SYDVKM. As DNA, the CDR3 is TGTGCCAGCAGTTTAGGGGGCGTCTCCTACGAGCAGTACTTC. Its protein product is CASSLGGVSYEQYF.

The chain uses TRBV7-2 and TRBJ2-2; D perhaps matches TRBD1 (6 bases). Trimming stripped 4 bases from V and 4 bases from J, with 13 bases between. Germline lookup yields CDR1 SGHTA and CDR2 FQGNSA. The length of the CDR3 is 15 residues. The CDR3 DNA reads TGTGCCAGCAGCTCGGACAGTCCTGGCACCGGGGAGCTGTTTTTT. This codes for CASSSDSPGTGELFF.

This clone came up a few times. The rearrangement joins TRBV10-3 to TRBJ2-7; a weak D match, TRBD1 (6 bases). In germline, CDR1 is ENHRY, CDR2 SYGVKD. The CDR3 contains 15 residues. V was cut by 6 bases and J by 5 bases, with 20 bases left in between. The chain's CDR3 is CAISTPSGDNNEQYF. The DNA for the CDR3 is TGTGCCATCAGCACCCCCTCAGGGGATAATAACGAGCAGTACTTC.

The chain has TRBV27 and TRBJ2-7; 7 bases agree with TRBD2. J lost 1 base, V lost 6 bases, and 6 bases had no gene match. Looked up from germline, CDR1 is MNHEY and CDR2 is SMNVEV (reference sequence). This CDR3 contains 14 residues. Here the CDR3 DNA reads TGTGCCAGCAGATTAGGGACTACGTCCTACGAGCAGTACTTC. Translating gives CASRLGTTSYEQYF.

The chain recombines TRBV6-4 with TRBJ2-2; a weak D match, TRBD1 (6 bases). Looked up from germline, CDR1 is MRHNA and CDR2 is SNTAGT. The V end was cut by 6 bases, the J end by 3 bases, with 11 bases between. CDR3 length: 14 amino acids. CDR3 DNA sequence: TGTGCCAGCAGCCCAGGGGTCTACACCGGGGAGCTGTTTTTT. This encodes CASSPGVYTGELFF.

The rearrangement joins TRBV5-1 to TRBJ1-1, with D perhaps matching TRBD1 (5 bases). Germline lookup yields CDR1 SGHRS and CDR2 YFSETQ. This CDR3 has 13 amino acids. Trimming removed 3 bases from V and 5 bases from J, with 11 bases in between. CDR3 sequence reads: CASSSRVGTEAFF. The CDR3 nucleotides read TGCGCCAGCAGCTCCAGGGTGGGAACTGAAGCTTTCTTT.

The gene calls are TRBV6-1 and TRBJ2-3, with D perhaps matching TRBD2 (5 bases). Germline CDR1 and CDR2: MNHNS and SASEGT. The CDR3 covers 12 residues. The V and J ends lost 6 bases and 6 bases respectively, with 10 bases between them. For the CDR3, the DNA is TGTGCCAGCAGGAGGGTGACTGATACGCAGTATTTT. It yields the protein CASRRVTDTQYF.

The chain joins TRBV5-1 to TRBJ2-5; 7 nucleotides agree with TRBD1. The last part of the DNA fits TRBJ2-7 better; the J call may be wrong. The V gene's germline CDR1 is SGHRS and CDR2 YFSETQ. The CDR3 has 24 residues. CDR3 residues: CASSHGWPSYNRDSPIGFPYEQYF. In nucleotides, the CDR3 is TGCGCCAGCAGCCACGGTTGGCCTTCCTATAACCGGGACAGCCCAATAGGGTTTCCCTACGAGCAGTACTTC.

This clone has only one observation. The rearrangement joins TRBV28 to TRBJ2-2; 7 nucleotides line up with TRBD1. Unmatched junction bases numbered 20, after V lost 5 bases and J lost 5 bases. Per the germline V gene, CDR1 is MDHEN and CDR2 is SYDVKM. The CDR3 spans 19 residues. CDR3 loop: CASSPNIKGDRVKTGELFF. CDR3 coding DNA: TGTGCCAGCAGTCCTAACATTAAAGGTGACAGGGTTAAGACCGGGGAGCTGTTTTTT.

This chain's CDR3 is CASSFSGFGIQYF. The DNA of the CDR3 is TGTGCCAGCAGTTTCTCGGGGTTTGGCATTCAGTACTTC. This sequence joins TRBV28 and TRBJ2-4, with D possibly matching TRBD2 (5 bases). This CDR3 has 13 amino acids. Deletions cut 3 bases from V and 9 bases from J, with 12 bases between. CDR1 is MDHEN and CDR2 is SYDVKM in the germline V gene.

This rearrangement joins TRBV19 to TRBJ1-6, with 11 bases matching TRBD1. The CDR3 loop spans 16 amino acids. The germline gives CDR1 LNHDA, CDR2 SQIVND (reference sequence). The J segment lost 10 bases and the V segment lost 5 bases, leaving 10 bases of the junction unmatched. The CDR3 reads CASSLRTGGILSPLHF. DNA of the CDR3: TGTGCCAGTAGTCTAAGGACAGGGGGCATATTGTCACCCCTCCACTTT.

The rearrangement uses TRBV4-2 and TRBJ2-2, with 14 nucleotides matching TRBD2. After removal of 5 bases from V and 3 bases from J, the junction contained 8 bases not matched to a gene. There are 18 residues in the CDR3. The germline CDR1 and CDR2 sequences are LGHNA and YNFKEQ. CDR3 amino acids: CASSARLAGGTDTGELFF. Here the CDR3 DNA reads TGTGCCAGCAGCGCCCGACTAGCGGGGGGGACGGACACCGGGGAGCTGTTTTTT.

The CDR3 is CAWSVGGASSGNTIYF. The CDR3 nucleotides are TGTGCCTGGAGTGTGGGGGGTGCAAGCTCTGGAAACACCATATATTTT. The genes are TRBV30 and TRBJ1-3; D possibly corresponds to TRBD1 (5 bases). CDR1 is GTSNPN, CDR2 SVGIG, per germline (reference sequence). This CDR3 is 16 amino acids long. Deletions cut 0 bases from V and 0 bases from J, with 12 bases between.

In its sample, this clone was seen a few times. Here the CDR3 reads CASYVEMRDTQYF. In DNA form, the CDR3 reads TGTGCCAGCTACGTGGAAATGAGGGATACGCAGTATTTT. The rearrangement joins TRBV2 to TRBJ2-3; D is ambiguous. Looked up from germline, CDR1 is SNHLY and CDR2 is FYNNEI. The CDR3 has 13 residues. V was shortened by 8 bases and J by 6 bases, with 15 bases between the two germline ends.

CDR3 protein: CASSSQRTDNSGANVLTF. Written as DNA, the CDR3 is TGTGCCAGCAGTTCCCAGAGGACAGATAACTCTGGGGCCAACGTCCTGACTTTC. The gene calls are TRBV7-9 and TRBJ2-6; tentatively, D is TRBD1 (6 bases). The CDR3 runs to 18 residues. CDR1 SEHNR and CDR2 FQNEAQ come from the germline V gene (reference sequence). V lost 6 bases to trimming and J lost 0 bases, with 18 bases between them.

The chain links TRBV28 to TRBJ1-1; 7 bases map to TRBD1. Germline V gene data show CDR1 as MDHEN and CDR2 as SYDVKM. The CDR3 is 14 amino acids. V was pared by 5 bases and J by 0 bases, with 3 bases of the junction left unmatched. The CDR3 sequence: CASSPGQMNTEAFF. CDR3 nucleotide sequence: TGTGCCAGCAGTCCGGGACAGATGAACACTGAAGCTTTCTTT. The entire variable domain, with the rest obtained from reference TRBV28 and TRBJ1-1, is as follows: DVKVTQSSRYLVKRTGEKVFLECVQDMDHENMFWYRQDPGLGLRLIYFSYDVKMKEKGDIPEGYSVSREKKERFSLILESASTNQTSMYLCASSPGQMNTEAFFGQGTRLTVV.

The DNA of the CDR3 is TGTGCCAGCAGCACCCAACAGGGGAGCGAGCAGTACTTC. Protein: CASSTQQGSEQYF. V usage is TRBV7-3 and J usage is TRBJ2-7, with 7 bases fitting TRBD1. The CDR3 has 13 amino acids. The germline CDR1 and CDR2 sequences are SGHTA and FQGTGA. The V segment lost 5 bases and the J segment 6 bases; nucleotides outside the gene matches: 7.

In this sample, this clone turned up a few times. The rearrangement uses TRBV6-5 and TRBJ1-1; no definite D call. The CDR3 is made up of 13 amino acids. Germline-derived CDR1 and CDR2 are MNHEY and SVGAGI. Deletions cut 8 bases from V and 3 bases from J, with 13 bases between. CDR3 sequence (DNA): TGTGCCAGCTCCACAGAACCTCACACTGAAGCTTTCTTT. Translated, it gives CASSTEPHTEAFF.

This clone was observed a handful of times. The chain couples TRBV28 to TRBJ2-7, with TRBD2 identical over 13 bases. Germline lookup yields CDR1 MDHEN and CDR2 SYDVKM. Trimming took 6 bases from V and 2 from J; bases not matched to a gene: 19. This CDR3 has 20 amino acids. Here the CDR3 DNA reads TGTGCCAGCAGCCGGATCGCTACTAGCGGGGGGGCCGTACTTACCTACGAGCAGTACTTC. It codes for CASSRIATSGGAVLTYEQYF.